This TCR beta chain was captured by sequencing in a study of T-cell reconstitution after alpha-beta-depleted transplantation in children. V gave up 6 bases and J gave up 1 base, with 12 bases separating them. Germline lookup yields CDR1 MNHEY and CDR2 SVGAGI. CDR3 length: 14 residues. The TCRbeta library was prepared with unique molecular identifiers. Using its own MiXCR run on the PCR reads, TCRdb lists one record per CDR3 protein. The data contain over 200,000 distinct CDR3 sequences, around 10% of them singletons. Ten or more counts support this clonotype. The rearrangement joins TRBV6-5 to TRBJ1-1, with D perhaps matching TRBD1 (6 bases). This receptor was obtained from a human donor who donated a stem cell graft to a child with acute lymphoblastic leukemia. Material: PBMCs from the stem cell graft donor, obtained from the stem cell graft. The CDR3: CASSPRGANTEAFF. Written as DNA, the CDR3 is TGTGCCAGCAGCCCTCGGGGGGCGAACACTGAAGCTTTCTTT.